This section outlines one T cell receptor beta chain sequence together with its context. Its antigen is not identified. The table came from immunoSEQ multiplex PCR; TCRdb's copy has only in-frame clones and leaves some out. The sample lists more than 20,000 clones; roughly 84% were seen once. The source of the sample is a study of T cell responses to AZD1222 COVID-19 vaccine. Study findings and constraints: In a largely white British group with more females than males, clonal diversity was possibly underestimated.

This clonotype originated in an adult who received the AZD1222 COVID-19 vaccine. The sequences come from peripheral blood, collected 28 days after the second AZD1222 dose.

The CDR3 bases are TGCGCCAGCAGCCGTCACGGGACCGCTGGAAACACCATATATTTT. This encodes CASSRHGTAGNTIYF. The V and J genes are TRBV4-1 and TRBJ1-3; maybe TRBD1 (5 bases). The CDR3 totals 15 residues. Germline V lookup: CDR1 MGHRA, CDR2 YSYEKL. The V gene lost 4 bases and the J gene lost 2 bases, with 12 bases spanning the gap.